These T cell receptor beta chains were read from a single sample in a study of shared T cell receptors in the human thymus. The protocol was immunoSEQ multiplex PCR, while the TCRdb copy is restricted to in-frame clones and leaves out a portion. Of more than 550,000 clones detected, 70% to 90% appear once; the ten largest clones hold around 0.0094%. The same data also went into a second study, on human thymus T cells.

The sample was thymocytes. All receptors come from a girl under three years old with a congenital heart defect. CDR3s include the opening cysteine and the closing phenylalanine or tryptophan. The order of the fields is V gene, D gene, J gene, clone size, CDR3 protein, CDR3 DNA. The D gene is left open where the match is weak. Some rows mark clone size as missing; the rest say once, few, many or name a class of expanded clone.

v_call: TRBV20-1
d_call: NA
j_call: TRBJ1-1
clone_size: NA
cdr3_aa: CSASWTAGAFF
cdr3_nt: TGCAGTGCTAGTTGGACAGCGGGGGCTTTCTTT

v_call: TRBV11-2
d_call: TRBD1
j_call: TRBJ2-7
clone_size: NA
cdr3_aa: CASSLEKDRSYEQYF
cdr3_nt: TGTGCCAGCAGCTTAGAGAAGGACAGGTCCTACGAGCAGTACTTC

v_call: TRBV5-4
d_call: NA
j_call: TRBJ1-2
clone_size: NA
cdr3_aa: CASSLDRAYYGYTF
cdr3_nt: TGTGCCAGCAGCTTGGACAGGGCCTATTATGGCTACACCTTC

v_call: TRBV2
d_call: NA
j_call: TRBJ1-2
clone_size: NA
cdr3_aa: CASSPFRSHDPRSYGYTF
cdr3_nt: TGTGCCAGCAGCCCGTTCAGGTCCCATGACCCAAGATCCTATGGCTACACCTTC

v_call: TRBV6-1
d_call: NA
j_call: TRBJ1-1
clone_size: NA
cdr3_aa: CASTPGVNTEAFF
cdr3_nt: TGTGCCAGCACCCCCGGGGTGAACACTGAAGCTTTCTTT

v_call: TRBV14
d_call: TRBD1
j_call: TRBJ2-7
clone_size: NA
cdr3_aa: CASSHRDRGWEQYF
cdr3_nt: TGTGCCAGCAGCCATCGGGACAGAGGGTGGGAGCAGTACTTC

v_call: TRBV4-3
d_call: NA
j_call: TRBJ1-1
clone_size: once
cdr3_aa: CASSQDGGTEAFF
cdr3_nt: TGCGCCAGCAGCCAAGATGGGGGGACTGAAGCTTTCTTT

v_call: TRBV14
d_call: NA
j_call: TRBJ2-7
clone_size: NA
cdr3_aa: CASCEWDKTYEQYF
cdr3_nt: TGTGCCAGCTGCGAGTGGGACAAGACCTACGAGCAGTACTTC

v_call: TRBV5-8
d_call: NA
j_call: TRBJ1-5
clone_size: NA
cdr3_aa: CASSCAFLQGIHQPQHF
cdr3_nt: TGTGCCAGCAGCTGTGCGTTTCTGCAGGGTATACATCAGCCCCAGCATTTT

v_call: TRBV19
d_call: NA
j_call: TRBJ1-1
clone_size: NA
cdr3_aa: CASRAGHLQAFF
cdr3_nt: TGTGCCAGTAGGGCAGGGCATCTTCAAGCTTTCTTT

v_call: TRBV28
d_call: NA
j_call: TRBJ2-7
clone_size: NA
cdr3_aa: CASSTRGTEAYEQYF
cdr3_nt: TGTGCCAGCAGCACCCGGGGGACAGAAGCCTACGAGCAGTACTTC

v_call: TRBV5-1
d_call: NA
j_call: TRBJ1-5
clone_size: NA
cdr3_aa: CASSSGNQPQHF
cdr3_nt: TGCGCCAGCAGCTCGGGGAATCAGCCCCAGCATTTT

v_call: TRBV19
d_call: NA
j_call: TRBJ2-6
clone_size: NA
cdr3_aa: CASSGYIRGFLSGANVLTF
cdr3_nt: TGTGCCAGTAGTGGTTACATCAGGGGCTTTCTATCTGGGGCCAACGTCCTGACTTTC

v_call: TRBV7-2
d_call: NA
j_call: TRBJ1-5
clone_size: NA
cdr3_aa: CASSYRTEGNQPQHF
cdr3_nt: TGTGCCAGCAGCTACCGGACCGAGGGTAATCAGCCCCAGCATTTT

v_call: TRBV5-6
d_call: TRBD2
j_call: TRBJ2-1
clone_size: NA
cdr3_aa: CASSLPGSGGALDYNEQFF
cdr3_nt: TGTGCCAGCAGCTTACCAGGCAGCGGGGGGGCCTTAGACTACAATGAGCAGTTCTTC

v_call: TRBV14
d_call: NA
j_call: TRBJ2-1
clone_size: few
cdr3_aa: CASSQQGRQFF
cdr3_nt: TGTGCCAGCAGCCAACAGGGCAGGCAGTTCTTC

v_call: TRBV6-5
d_call: TRBD1
j_call: TRBJ1-2
clone_size: NA
cdr3_aa: CASSVGDRVRYGYTF
cdr3_nt: TGTGCCAGCAGTGTGGGGGACAGGGTACGGTATGGCTACACCTTC

v_call: TRBV6-5
d_call: TRBD1
j_call: TRBJ2-3
clone_size: NA
cdr3_aa: CASSLKGALSTDTQYF
cdr3_nt: TGTGCCAGCAGTTTGAAGGGGGCTTTGTCCACAGATACGCAGTATTTT

v_call: TRBV2
d_call: TRBD2
j_call: TRBJ2-2
clone_size: NA
cdr3_aa: CASRGYSGGNTGELFF
cdr3_nt: TGTGCCAGCAGGGGGTATAGCGGGGGAAACACCGGGGAGCTGTTTTTT

v_call: TRBV25-1
d_call: NA
j_call: TRBJ1-2
clone_size: NA
cdr3_aa: CASSELTRDVDGYTF
cdr3_nt: TGTGCCAGCAGTGAGTTAACCAGGGATGTGGACGGCTACACCTTC

v_call: TRBV25-1
d_call: TRBD1
j_call: TRBJ1-2
clone_size: NA
cdr3_aa: CASSDSDRDYGYTF
cdr3_nt: TGTGCCAGCAGTGATTCGGACAGGGACTATGGCTACACCTTC

v_call: TRBV19
d_call: NA
j_call: TRBJ2-7
clone_size: NA
cdr3_aa: CASSIEASDSRLVYEQYF
cdr3_nt: TGTGCCAGTAGTATAGAGGCCTCGGACTCAAGGTTGGTCTACGAGCAGTACTTC

v_call: TRBV14
d_call: NA
j_call: TRBJ1-1
clone_size: NA
cdr3_aa: CASSQVRTPPDTEAFF
cdr3_nt: TGTGCCAGCAGCCAAGTCCGCACTCCGCCGGACACTGAAGCTTTCTTT

v_call: TRBV14
d_call: NA
j_call: TRBJ1-2
clone_size: NA
cdr3_aa: CASSWTASNYGYTF
cdr3_nt: TGTGCCAGCAGCTGGACAGCCTCTAACTATGGCTACACCTTC

v_call: TRBV2
d_call: TRBD1
j_call: TRBJ1-1
clone_size: few
cdr3_aa: CASRGAGTAEAFF
cdr3_nt: TGTGCCAGCAGGGGCGCAGGGACAGCTGAAGCTTTCTTT

v_call: TRBV6-5
d_call: NA
j_call: TRBJ1-1
clone_size: NA
cdr3_aa: CASSSPDRSNTEAFF
cdr3_nt: TGTGCCAGCAGTTCACCTGACAGATCGAACACTGAAGCTTTCTTT

v_call: TRBV6-5
d_call: NA
j_call: TRBJ1-1
clone_size: NA
cdr3_aa: CASSSSRELNTEAFF
cdr3_nt: TGTGCCAGCAGTTCATCGAGGGAACTGAACACTGAAGCTTTCTTT

v_call: TRBV11-2
d_call: TRBD1
j_call: TRBJ1-2
clone_size: few
cdr3_aa: CASSLVSRDRDGGGYTF
cdr3_nt: TGTGCCAGCAGCTTAGTTAGCCGGGACAGGGACGGGGGTGGCTACACCTTC

v_call: TRBV28
d_call: TRBD1
j_call: TRBJ1-5
clone_size: NA
cdr3_aa: CASSHPEGAGQPQHF
cdr3_nt: TGTGCCAGCTCGCATCCGGAGGGGGCGGGTCAGCCCCAGCATTTT

v_call: TRBV6-1
d_call: NA
j_call: TRBJ1-1
clone_size: NA
cdr3_aa: CASSVAQDSEAFF
cdr3_nt: TGTGCCAGCAGTGTCGCGCAGGACAGTGAAGCTTTCTTT

v_call: TRBV30
d_call: NA
j_call: TRBJ1-5
clone_size: once
cdr3_aa: CAWSPRVAGVGQPQHF
cdr3_nt: TGTGCCTGGAGTCCACGGGTAGCGGGGGTGGGTCAGCCCCAGCATTTT

v_call: TRBV12-5
d_call: NA
j_call: TRBJ2-3
clone_size: NA
cdr3_aa: CASGSRADTQYF
cdr3_nt: TGTGCTAGTGGTTCCCGGGCAGATACGCAGTATTTT

v_call: TRBV6-5
d_call: TRBD1
j_call: TRBJ2-5
clone_size: few
cdr3_aa: CASSYAYRGLLETQYF
cdr3_nt: TGTGCCAGCAGTTACGCTTACAGGGGGCTTTTGGAGACCCAGTACTTC

v_call: TRBV5-8
d_call: NA
j_call: TRBJ2-4
clone_size: NA
cdr3_aa: CASSLTPFLKNIQYF
cdr3_nt: TGTGCCAGCAGCTTGACACCATTCCTTAAAAACATTCAGTACTTC

v_call: TRBV4-2
d_call: NA
j_call: TRBJ1-4
clone_size: NA
cdr3_aa: CASSQGGATNEKLFF
cdr3_nt: TGTGCCAGCAGCCAAGGCGGCGCAACTAATGAAAAACTGTTTTTT

v_call: TRBV5-1
d_call: NA
j_call: TRBJ2-5
clone_size: NA
cdr3_aa: CASSAPQGVGETQYF
cdr3_nt: TGCGCCAGCAGCGCCCCCCAGGGCGTAGGGGAGACCCAGTACTTC

v_call: TRBV4-3
d_call: NA
j_call: TRBJ2-2
clone_size: NA
cdr3_aa: CASGQGRFPPNTGELFF
cdr3_nt: TGCGCCAGCGGCCAGGGCAGGTTCCCTCCGAACACCGGGGAGCTGTTTTTT

v_call: TRBV10-1
d_call: NA
j_call: TRBJ2-2
clone_size: NA
cdr3_aa: CASSCQGGNTGELFF
cdr3_nt: TGCGCCAGCAGCTGTCAGGGGGGGAACACCGGGGAGCTGTTTTTT

v_call: TRBV27
d_call: TRBD1
j_call: TRBJ2-7
clone_size: NA
cdr3_aa: CASRSSPEGQGLYEQYF
cdr3_nt: TGTGCCAGCAGAAGCTCACCCGAAGGACAGGGTCTCTACGAGCAGTACTTC

v_call: TRBV19
d_call: NA
j_call: TRBJ1-3
clone_size: NA
cdr3_aa: CASSIRSSSGNTIYF
cdr3_nt: TGTGCCAGTAGTATCCGCAGTTCCTCTGGAAACACCATATATTTT

v_call: TRBV12-5
d_call: NA
j_call: TRBJ1-6
clone_size: NA
cdr3_aa: CASGLVPFRDSPLHF
cdr3_nt: TGTGCTAGTGGTTTGGTACCTTTCCGGGATTCACCCCTCCACTTT

v_call: TRBV7-6
d_call: TRBD1
j_call: TRBJ2-7
clone_size: once
cdr3_aa: CASSCRDRPYEQYF
cdr3_nt: TGTGCCAGCAGCTGTAGGGACAGGCCGTACGAGCAGTACTTC